This T cell receptor beta chain derives from a study of blood T cell repertoires in COVID-19. Method: immunoSEQ multiplex PCR; TCRdb's copy keeps in-frame clones and lacks some. Of 250,000 to 400,000 clones in the sample, approximately 81% are singletons; the top ten hold 1.9%. Germline assignment: CDR1 LGHNA and CDR2 YNFKEQ. There are 17 residues in the CDR3. V lost 1 base to trimming and J lost 2 bases; unmatched junction nucleotides: 9. The receptor comes from a young woman who had been exposed to COVID-19. Material: PBMCs or T cells enriched from blood (not recorded which). This chain connects TRBV4-2 to TRBJ2-3, with TRBD2 matching 7 bases. The CDR3: CASSQAGLTTFTDTQYF. CDR3 bases: TGTGCCAGCAGCCAAGCGGGACTAACGACTTTCACAGATACGCAGTATTTT.